The 14 T cell receptor beta chains presented below share a single source sample, sequenced in a study of blood T cell repertoires in COVID-19 (dated by TCRdb to between 2020 and 2021). The library was prepared using the immunoSEQ multiplex PCR assay. Held by TCRdb, this immuneACCESS table contains in-frame sequences only and omits some clones. Under half of the omission traces to an unresolved V gene where checked; the cause of the rest is unknown. This sample comprises some 230,000 clones, roughly 80% of them detected only once. The ten largest clonotypes hold over 2.5% of the sample. Sample: peripheral blood. The source of these receptors is a woman aged 30 to 39 who had recovered from COVID-19.

The CDR3 nucleotides read TGTGCCAGCAGCTTCCTGACAGGGGGCTATAGCACTGAAGCTTTCTTT. This translates into CASSFLTGGYSTEAFF. This sequence joins TRBV7-9 and TRBJ1-1, with 10 bases identical to TRBD1. Losses at the gene ends were 3 bases for V and 4 bases for J; bases not matched to a gene: 8. The CDR3 extends over 16 amino acids. The germline gives CDR1 SEHNR, CDR2 FQNEAQ (reference sequence).

This clone appeared a single time. The chain is built from TRBV2 and TRBJ2-7; a weak D match, TRBD1 (6 bases). Germline V gives CDR1 SNHLY, CDR2 FYNNEI. This CDR3 has 16 residues. Deletions cut 4 bases from V and 4 bases from J, with 20 bases between. The CDR3 sequence is CASSGPTGKDPYEQYF. The CDR3 region has the DNA TGTGCCAGCAGTGGACCAACAGGGAAGGATCCATACGAGCAGTACTTC.

The chain links TRBV2 to TRBJ2-4; the match to TRBD1 covers 9 bases. With V trimmed by 4 bases and J by 3 bases, 4 bases remained unmatched. This CDR3 is built from 15 residues. The germline V gene has CDR1 SNHLY and CDR2 FYNNEI. The CDR3 loop reads CASSAWTGDKNIQYF. The CDR3 DNA is TGTGCCAGCAGTGCTTGGACAGGGGACAAAAACATTCAGTACTTC.

This clone was counted only a few times. The chain recombines TRBV5-6 with TRBJ2-1; TRBD2 aligns across 9 bases. CDR3 length: 19 amino acids. Germline V gives CDR1 SGHDT, CDR2 YYEEEE. V shed 0 bases and J 2 bases; nucleotides not matched to a gene: 12. The CDR3 reads CASSLGTSDLSSPYNEQFF. CDR3 coding DNA: TGTGCCAGCAGCTTGGGGACTAGCGACCTCTCGTCCCCCTACAATGAGCAGTTCTTC.

This chain joins TRBV11-2 and TRBJ2-3; 7 positions agree with TRBD2. There are 15 residues in the CDR3. J lost 6 bases, V lost 3 bases, and 9 bases had no gene match. Germline CDR1 SGHAT, CDR2 FQNNGV. The CDR3, as DNA: TGTGCCAGCAGCTTCCGGGGAGGGCGATCGGATACGCAGTATTTT. It is translated as CASSFRGGRSDTQYF.

This chain uses TRBV5-5 with TRBJ2-1; 16 bases match TRBD2. The CDR3 totals 18 residues. The J segment lost 5 bases and the V segment lost 1 base, leaving 6 bases of the junction unmatched. Germline V CDR1 and CDR2: SGHKS, YYEKEE (reference sequence). Written as DNA, the CDR3 is TGTGCCAGCAGCTTGAGGGGACTAGCGGGAGGGCTTGACAATGAGCAGTTCTTC. Its protein is CASSLRGLAGGLDNEQFF.

The V and J genes are TRBV11-1 and TRBJ1-6, with D tentatively TRBD1 (5 bases). The V end was cut by 3 bases, the J end by 7 bases, with 10 bases between. There are 14 residues in the CDR3. Germline CDR1 SGHAT, CDR2 FQDESV (reference sequence). The CDR3 DNA is TGTGCCAGCAGCTTGGGCCAGGGAAATTCACCCCTCCACTTT. Its translation: CASSLGQGNSPLHF.

The V gene is TRBV30, the J gene TRBJ2-7; tentative D call: TRBD1 (6 bases). V was cut by 5 bases and J by 3 bases, with 8 bases left in between. Germline V lookup: CDR1 GTSNPN, CDR2 SVGIG (reference sequence). The CDR3 consists of 11 residues. CDR3 residues: CAWGTYYEQYF. CDR3 DNA sequence: TGTGCCTGGGGGACATACTACGAGCAGTACTTC.

The chain has TRBV11-2 and TRBJ2-1, with D unclear. The CDR3 totals 11 residues. Deletions cut 2 bases from V and 7 bases from J, with 3 bases between. The germline CDR1 and CDR2 sequences are SGHAT and FQNNGV. CDR3 nucleotides: TGTGCCAGCAGCTTACAGAATGAGCAGTTCTTC. It specifies CASSLQNEQFF.

The chain joins TRBV30 to TRBJ1-2; maybe TRBD1 (5 bases). The germline gives CDR1 GTSNPN, CDR2 SVGIG (reference sequence). Trimming left V 3 bases short and J 5 bases short, with 10 bases between. The length of the CDR3 is 12 residues. As DNA, the CDR3 is TGTGCCTGGAGAGTGACAGCGTATGGCTACACCTTC. Encoded protein: CAWRVTAYGYTF.

The chain combines TRBV7-6 with TRBJ1-2; 9 nucleotides line up with TRBD1. Germline V CDR1 and CDR2: SGHVS, FNYEAQ. V was clipped by 1 base and J by 6 bases; unmatched bases: 6. The length of the CDR3 is 15 residues. The CDR3 is CASSLVQDRGNGYTF. The CDR3 DNA is TGTGCCAGCAGCTTAGTACAGGACAGGGGCAATGGCTACACCTTC.

This chain links TRBV6-4 with TRBJ2-3; 8 bases fit TRBD1. V lost 4 bases, J lost 2 bases, and 11 bases stayed unmatched. Germline V gene sequence: CDR1 MRHNA, CDR2 SNTAGT. This CDR3 has 17 amino acids. This CDR3 reads CASSVYLRQGNTDTQYF. As DNA, the CDR3 is TGTGCCAGCAGTGTCTACCTGCGACAGGGGAACACAGATACGCAGTATTTT.

The chain is built from TRBV4-1 and TRBJ1-1, with D unresolved. CDR3 size: 15 residues. Trimming removed 1 base from V and 6 bases from J, with 15 bases in between. Germline lookup yields CDR1 MGHRA and CDR2 YSYEKL. CDR3 coding DNA: TGCGCCAGCAGCCAAGGGAGGTCTGGGCCGCCTGAAGCTTTCTTT. The encoded protein is CASSQGRSGPPEAFF.

This chain links TRBV29-1 with TRBJ2-4; the D is unclear. V lost 1 base and J lost 7, with 14 bases in between. The CDR3 spans 14 residues. Germline CDR1 is SQVTM and CDR2 is ANQGSEA. In nucleotides, the CDR3 is TGCAGCGTTGAAGGTCAATCCCTCGGGAACATTCAGTACTTC. It yields the protein CSVEGQSLGNIQYF.